Each of the 6 T cell receptor beta chains below was sequenced from the same sample in a study of vaccination effects on CD4 cells after COVID-19. Profiling relied on immunoSEQ multiplex PCR, and the TCRdb table lists in-frame clones only, not all of them. The repertoire holds roughly 30,000 clones, roughly 70% seen once, with approximately 8.7% in the top ten. Sequencing followed a ViraFEST assay step that expanded antigen-specific CD4+ T cells with viral peptide pools. Once cultured for under 11 days, the cells underwent separation to obtain CD4+ T cells. Everyone in the study got two shots of either the BNT162b2 or mRNA-1273 vaccine. Their target antigens are unknown. The sequencing used CD4+ T cells from PBMCs cultured with HCoV-NL63 spike peptides, collected after COVID-19 vaccination. Receptors originate from a human donor who received a COVID-19 vaccine.

The CDR3 loop is CSAARSGTQYF. In DNA form, the CDR3 reads TGCAGTGCTGCCAGGTCGGGGACCCAGTACTTC. This chain connects TRBV20-1 to TRBJ2-5; unclear D gene. The CDR3 is made up of 11 amino acids. Germline assignment: CDR1 DFQATT and CDR2 SNEGSKA (reference sequence). V was clipped by 5 bases and J by 7 bases, with 11 bases between them.

The chain links TRBV2 to TRBJ2-7, with 14 bases that match TRBD2. V trimming: 6 bases; J trimming: 2 bases; junction bases outside the gene matches: 3. The CDR3 consists of 15 residues. CDR1 and CDR2 (germline): SNHLY, FYNNEI. Here the CDR3 DNA reads TGTGCCAGCAGCCCGACTAGCGGGAGGGCCTACGAGCAGTACTTC. Protein: CASSPTSGRAYEQYF.

V usage is TRBV29-1 and J usage is TRBJ1-5, with D possibly matching TRBD1 (5 bases). The CDR3 sequence is 14 residues long. CDR1 and CDR2 (germline): SQVTM, ANQGSEA. V lost 5 bases to trimming and J lost 4 bases, with 15 bases between them. The CDR3 region has the DNA TGCAGCGTTACGACCGGGACGGGGAATCAGCCCCAGCATTTT. Translated: CSVTTGTGNQPQHF.

The chain couples TRBV6-2 or TRBV6-3 to TRBJ1-4; 7 nucleotides match TRBD1. CDR1 and CDR2 (germline): MNHEY, SVGEGT. V shed 5 bases and J 6 bases; nucleotides not matched to a gene: 9. The CDR3 covers 15 residues. CDR3 residues: CASSPREGAYEKLFF. CDR3 in DNA: TGTGCCAGCAGTCCCCGAGAGGGGGCGTATGAAAAACTGTTTTTT.

The V gene is TRBV11-3, the J gene TRBJ2-7; D is ambiguous. Germline CDR1 and CDR2: SGHNT and YENEEA. V gave up 5 bases and J gave up 0 bases, with 11 bases separating them. This CDR3 is built from 14 residues. CDR3 in DNA: TGTGCCAGCAGCGCAGACTCCCGCTCCTACGAGCAGTACTTC. Translation gives CASSADSRSYEQYF.

The rearrangement uses TRBV7-9 and TRBJ2-5, with a weak D call TRBD1 (6 bases). CDR3 length equals 13 residues. The ends were cut back, 5 bases at V and 5 bases at J, with 12 bases in the middle. Germline CDR1 reads SEHNR; CDR2 reads FQNEAQ (reference sequence). The chain's CDR3 is CASSPTTGETQYF. The CDR3 nucleotides are TGTGCCAGCAGCCCCACCACAGGGGAGACCCAGTACTTC. Filled out from reference TRBV7-9 and TRBJ2-5, the complete variable domain reads DTGVSQNPRHKITKRGQNVTFRCDPISEHNRLYWYRQTLGQGPEFLTYFQNEAQLEKSRLLSDRFSAERPKGSFSTLEIQRTEQGDSAMYLCASSPTTGETQYFGPGTRLLVL.